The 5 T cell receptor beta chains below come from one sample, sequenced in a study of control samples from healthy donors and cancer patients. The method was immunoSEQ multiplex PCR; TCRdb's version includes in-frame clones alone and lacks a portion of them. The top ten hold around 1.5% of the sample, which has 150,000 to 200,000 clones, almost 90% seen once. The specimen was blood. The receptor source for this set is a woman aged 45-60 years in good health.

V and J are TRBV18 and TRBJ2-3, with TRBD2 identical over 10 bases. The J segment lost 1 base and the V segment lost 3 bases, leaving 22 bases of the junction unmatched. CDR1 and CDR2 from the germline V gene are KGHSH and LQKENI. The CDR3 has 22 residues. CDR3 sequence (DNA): TGTGCCAGCTCACCCTCGTCGGAAGGGGCCAGCGGGAGGGGGAAGCGCACAGATACGCAGTATTTT. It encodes CASSPSSEGASGRGKRTDTQYF.

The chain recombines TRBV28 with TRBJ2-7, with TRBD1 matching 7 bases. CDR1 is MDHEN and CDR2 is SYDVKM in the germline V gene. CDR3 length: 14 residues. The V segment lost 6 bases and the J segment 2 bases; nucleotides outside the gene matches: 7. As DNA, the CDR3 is TGTGCCAGCAGCCCGACAGGGACCCCCTACGAGCAGTACTTC. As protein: CASSPTGTPYEQYF.

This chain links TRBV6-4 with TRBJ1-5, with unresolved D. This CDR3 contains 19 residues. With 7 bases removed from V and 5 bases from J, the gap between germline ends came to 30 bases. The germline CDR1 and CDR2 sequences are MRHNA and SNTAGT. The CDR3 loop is CASTKTLVLPRREDQPQHF. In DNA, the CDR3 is TGTGCCAGCACAAAGACTCTGGTCCTACCCCGGAGGGAGGATCAGCCCCAGCATTTT.

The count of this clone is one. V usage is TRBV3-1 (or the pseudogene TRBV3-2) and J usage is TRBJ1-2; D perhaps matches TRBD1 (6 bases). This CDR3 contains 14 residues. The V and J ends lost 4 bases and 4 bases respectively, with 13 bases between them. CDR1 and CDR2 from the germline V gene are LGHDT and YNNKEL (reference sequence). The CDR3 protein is CASSPGGAGYGYTF. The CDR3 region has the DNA TGTGCCAGCAGCCCCGGGGGCGCGGGCTATGGCTACACCTTC.

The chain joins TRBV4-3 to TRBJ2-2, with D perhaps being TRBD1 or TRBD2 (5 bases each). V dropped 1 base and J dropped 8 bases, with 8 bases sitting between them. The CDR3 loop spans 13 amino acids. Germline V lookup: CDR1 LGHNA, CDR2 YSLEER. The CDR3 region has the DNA TGCGCCAGCAGCCAAGTATGGGGGGGGGAGCTGTTTTTT. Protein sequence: CASSQVWGGELFF.